This T cell receptor (beta chain) was obtained from a study of blood T cells in healthy people across ages. This clonotype showed up just a few times. Its antigen is unknown. In terms of origin and age, donors were healthy Caucasian individuals from Russia aged about 6 to 100. Peripheral blood was drawn, approximately 9.5 milliliters per donor. General study points: Long-lived donors carried more naive CD4+ cells and greater diversity than aged donors.

Germline loops: CDR1 SNHLY, CDR2 FYNNEI. V lost 6 bases and J lost 4, with 13 bases in between. The CDR3 consists of 13 residues. It was with a sample-barcoded 5' primer and a J-beta primer mix that a second PCR of roughly 7 to 12 cycles was run. TCRdb called the 5' RACE reads again in MiXCR, with one record for every CDR3 protein. The table has hundreds of thousands of distinct CDR3 sequences, around a fifth seen once; the top ten hold approximately 3.7%. V is TRBV2 and J is TRBJ2-7; D call uncertain. This receptor was obtained from a man between 65 and 80 years old in good health. Material: blood. As DNA, the CDR3 is TGTGCCAGCAGGGATTCGGGCCTTTACGAGCAGTACTTC. Translated, it gives CASRDSGLYEQYF.